This TCR beta chain was identified in a study of vaccination effects on CD4 cells after COVID-19. About the research overall: Post-vaccine sample collection fell at a median of 72 days after the second dose. Study-wide results and caveats: Whether induced by infection or by vaccine, clones showed marked clonal contraction late after vaccination.

Before sequencing took place, the ViraFEST assay used viral peptide pools to expand antigen-specific CD4+ T cells. Between days 9 and 11 of culture, CD4+ T cells were separated out. Two doses of BNT162b2 or mRNA-1273 vaccine were administered to participants. Nucleocapsid antibody tests were negative, and the vaccine recipients had no prior SARS-CoV-2 infection. Using immunoSEQ multiplex PCR, the repertoire was profiled, and TCRdb retains in-frame clones only, with some absent. In the table there are around 25,000 clones, about 80% of which are singletons. Points on this clone: The antigen is unknown.

CDR1 and CDR2 from the germline V gene are KGHDR and SFDVKD. V shed 4 bases, J shed 4 bases, and the junction held 6 bases outside the gene matches. The CDR3 consists of 15 residues. J is TRBJ2-5 and V is TRBV24-1, with 9 bases fitting TRBD1. This receptor was taken from a human donor who received a COVID-19 vaccine. Some clones in this sample may be carry-over from other donors' samples. Sequenced material: CD4+ T cells from PBMCs cultured with HCoV-NL63 spike peptides, taken after COVID-19 vaccination. In nucleotides, the CDR3 is TGTGCCACCAGTGACCCCGACAGGGGGAGAGAGACCCAGTACTTC. It yields the protein CATSDPDRGRETQYF.